The 15 T cell receptor beta chains reported below all come from one sample, sequenced in a study of tumor-infiltrating lymphocytes in primary liver carcinoma listed by TCRdb under 2017. The instrument was an Illumina HiSeq 2500. A constant-region primer and ProtoScript II reverse transcriptase were used to reverse-transcribe TCRbeta-specific cDNA from roughly 500 ng total RNA. The TCRbeta libraries were prepared through three rounds of nested multiplex PCR following a slightly modified ARM-PCR procedure. The first two PCR rounds used multiplex TRBV1-TRBV30 forward primers with a Cbeta reverse primer, each for 10 cycles. The public reads were reanalyzed by TCRdb: fastp trimming at Q25, MiXCR alignment, in-frame beta chains only. Identical CDR3 proteins give one entry, which carries the most common genes and DNA. The sample data list 47,000 or so distinct CDR3 sequences, and 70% to 85% of these were observed just once. Jointly, the top ten make up about a quarter of the sample.

Without any cell sorting, total RNA and DNA were co-extracted from about 21-30 mg of bulk tissue using the AllPrep DNA/RNA mini kit. Sequenced: liver tumor tissue from sampling region 3. The sample's cell subset or site label is to be understood as: tumor region T3, left-lateral pole. These receptors were taken from a man aged 35-49 years with primary liver carcinoma and hepatitis B virus infection.

Note on this clonotype: Germline is not matched at one junction end, which may reflect a read error. The gene calls are TRBV6-6 and TRBJ2-7; 9 bases line up with TRBD2. CDR1 is MNHNY and CDR2 is SVGAGI in the germline V gene (reference sequence). There are 18 residues in the CDR3. The CDR3 nucleotides read TGTGCCAGCAGTTACTCGCAGGGACTAGCAGGAGGGCTCTACGGGCAGTACTTC. Residues: CASSYSQGLAGGLYGQYF.

In the case of this clonotype: Because it lacks the conserved phenylalanine or tryptophan at the end, this CDR3 is likely a read error. No DNA is shown, since the ends of the CDR3 on it are uncertain; the CDR3 is the one TCRdb lists. The V call is TRBV12-3 or TRBV12-4, the J call TRBJ2-1; TRBD2 reflects the table's D call only, with no check against the DNA. The CDR3 is 15 residues long, counting both termini. The CDR3 loop reads CASSLGVAGGPPLFP.

In the case of this clonotype: This CDR3 is missing its conserved last phenylalanine or tryptophan, likely due to a read error. The DNA is left out, because the CDR3 cannot be placed on it with certainty; the CDR3 is given as TCRdb lists it. The chain combines TRBV29-1 with TRBJ2-1; the table gives TRBD1 as D, unverified against the DNA. Germline lookup yields CDR1 SQVTM and CDR2 ANQGSEA. The CDR3 length is 14 residues, termini included. This CDR3 reads CSGLPGPGADEQLY.

On this clonotype: The missing conserved phenylalanine or tryptophan at the end of this CDR3 makes a read error likely. The chain joins TRBV6-5 to TRBJ1-6; tentative D call: TRBD1 (5 bases). This CDR3 is 18 amino acids long. Looked up from germline, CDR1 is MNHEY and CDR2 is SVGAGI. The CDR3 here is CASNYSPFQWGDNSPLHL. CDR3 DNA sequence: TGTGCCAGCAATTACTCGCCCTTCCAGTGGGGGGATAATTCACCCCTCCACCTT.

This sequence joins TRBV10-3 and TRBJ1-1; 7 bases align to TRBD1. This CDR3 spans 14 amino acids. The germline V gene encodes CDR1 ENHRY and CDR2 SYGVKD. V shed 6 bases, J shed 2 bases, and the junction held 6 bases outside the gene matches. CDR3 DNA sequence: TGTGCCATCAGCGAGACAGGGTGCAACACTGAAGCTTTCTTT. Translating it yields CAISETGCNTEAFF.

On this clonotype itself: One end of the junction does not line up with germline, which may come from a read error. The chain combines TRBV12-3 or TRBV12-4 with TRBJ1-5, with D tentatively TRBD1 (5 bases). The CDR3 has 15 amino acids. DNA for the CDR3: TGTGGCAGCAGTTTATGGGACGGTAGCAATCAGCCCCAGCTTTTT. This encodes CGSSLWDGSNQPQLF.

V usage is TRBV10-2 and J usage is TRBJ1-1; TRBD1 aligns across 11 bases. CDR1 and CDR2 from the germline V gene are WSHSY and SAAADI. The CDR3 is made up of 13 amino acids. With V trimmed by 7 bases and J by 11 bases, 9 bases remained unmatched. In nucleotides, the CDR3 is TGCGCCAGCAACGGACAGGGGGCAGATGAGGCTTTCTTT. It encodes CASNGQGADEAFF.

About this clonotype: One junction end does not reproduce the germline sequence, and a read error may be involved. The chain combines TRBV11-1 with TRBJ2-1; 8 bases agree with TRBD2. CDR1 SGHAT and CDR2 FQDESV come from the germline V gene (reference sequence). The CDR3 runs to 11 residues. The CDR3 reads CAGSLAGKQFF. The CDR3, as DNA: TGCGCCGGCAGCTTAGCGGGAAAGCAGTTCTTC.

Notes on this clonotype: The junction differs from germline at one of its ends, possibly a read error. The V and J genes are TRBV11-2 and TRBJ1-5; D call uncertain. The CDR3 spans 14 residues. Looked up from germline, CDR1 is SGHAT and CDR2 is FQNNGV. CDR3 bases: TGTGTCAGCAGCATCGGACGGTTTCCCGGGCCCCAGCATTTT. Residues: CVSSIGRFPGPQHF.

This clonotype was seen a single time. This may be a read error: a much more frequent sequence differs by one nucleotide. Without the conserved terminal phenylalanine or tryptophan, this CDR3 likely stems from a read error. The chain carries TRBV5-1 and TRBJ2-1; 7 bases match TRBD2. Looked up from germline, CDR1 is SGHRS and CDR2 is YFSETQ. The CDR3 length is 17 residues. Losses at the gene ends were 5 bases for V and 8 bases for J; bases not matched to a gene: 19. For the CDR3, the DNA is TGCGCCAGCAGGATGGGGTATTCTAGCGGAGGTCAGGATGAGCAGTTCTTA. Translation: CASRMGYSSGGQDEQFL.

On this clonotype: A single base separates this from a much larger clone, so it may be a read error. The chain uses TRBV2 and TRBJ2-3; D is undetermined. The V and J ends lost 7 bases and 4 bases respectively, with 12 bases between them. The CDR3 has 13 amino acids. The germline CDR1 and CDR2 sequences are SNHLY and FYNNEI. The CDR3 nucleotides read TGTGCCAGCACTGAGCCTCCCGCAGATACGCAGTATTTT. Residues: CASTEPPADTQYF.

In the case of this clonotype: The conserved closing phenylalanine or tryptophan is absent in this CDR3, likely reflecting a read error. V and J are TRBV4-1 and TRBJ1-6; D possibly corresponds to TRBD1 (5 bases). Germline assignment: CDR1 MGHRA and CDR2 YSYEKL. This CDR3 comprises 15 residues. The CDR3 region is CASNQGDQRDSPLHL. CDR3 nucleotide sequence: TGCGCCAGCAACCAAGGGGATCAGCGCGATTCACCCCTCCACCTT.

Comment on this clonotype: Just one base apart from a much larger clone, this may be a read error. The chain couples TRBV6-4 to TRBJ2-1; D may be TRBD2 (5 bases). Trimming left V 2 bases short and J 11 bases short, with 19 bases between. This CDR3 has 15 residues. The V gene's germline CDR1 is MRHNA and CDR2 SNTAGT. CDR3 sequence (DNA): TGTGCCAGCAGTGACGCTGGGATAGCGAGCTATAAGCAGTTCTTC. It specifies CASSDAGIASYKQFF.

As for this clonotype: The junction departs from germline at one end; a sequencing error may be responsible. This chain connects TRBV6-1 to TRBJ1-2, with 8 nucleotides matching TRBD1. Germline lookup yields CDR1 MNHNS and CDR2 SASEGT. The CDR3 is 12 amino acids. The CDR3 DNA sequence: TGTGCTAGCAGTGGACAGGGTTATGGCTACATCTTC. Amino acids: CASSGQGYGYIF.

In regard to this clonotype: Its ends do not fully match the called genes, so a read error is possible. The V gene is TRBV29-1, the J gene TRBJ2-1, with 12 nucleotides matching TRBD2. CDR1 and CDR2 (germline): SQVTM, ANQGSEA. CDR3 length equals 17 residues. CDR3 nucleotides: TGCAGCGTTTCCGGGACTAGCGGGCGCATCTCCTATAATGAGCGGTTCTTC. Protein product: CSVSGTSGRISYNERFF.